These 10 T cell receptor beta chains originate from one sample sequenced in a study of T cells in localized non-small cell lung cancer. TCRdb's copy holds only in-frame clones and misses some; the assay was immunoSEQ multiplex PCR. Counted here are roughly 25,000 clones, roughly 92% occurring once; the ten biggest clones make up about 2.9%. The specimen was peripheral blood, collected before any cancer treatment. The receptors were sampled from a woman aged 35 to 70 with stage I lung adenocarcinoma.

The chain couples TRBV6-6 to TRBJ2-5; a weak D match, TRBD1 (6 bases). Trimming pared 3 bases from V and 4 bases from J, leaving 9 bases between. The CDR3 is 13 amino acids. Germline values: CDR1 MNHNY, CDR2 SVGAGI (reference sequence). This chain's CDR3 is CASSYQGTETQYF. In DNA, the CDR3 is TGTGCCAGCAGTTATCAGGGGACAGAGACCCAGTACTTC.

For this clone: An end of the junction does not agree with germline; a read error may underlie this. The rearrangement uses TRBV2 and TRBJ2-7, with a possible D match to TRBD2 (5 bases). From germline, CDR1 is SNHLY and CDR2 FYNNEI. The CDR3 length is 14 residues. CDR3: CASRTLLGSHEQYF. The CDR3 bases are TGTGCCAGCAGAACCTTACTAGGCTCCCACGAGCAGTACTTC.

This chain uses TRBV6-5 with TRBJ2-1, with 8 bases lining up with TRBD2. CDR1 is MNHEY and CDR2 is SVGAGI in the germline V gene. The trim removed 10 bases at V and 9 bases at J, leaving 11 bases unmatched. The CDR3 is made up of 13 amino acids. The CDR3 is CATAGTSMGEQFF. CDR3 nucleotide sequence: TGTGCCACCGCAGGGACTAGTATGGGTGAGCAGTTCTTC.

The chain employs TRBV7-2 and TRBJ2-2; D gene uncertain. Germline V gene data show CDR1 as SGHTA and CDR2 as FQGNSA. There are 14 residues in the CDR3. V was trimmed by 6 bases and J by 0 bases, leaving 8 bases between them. The CDR3 DNA sequence: TGTGCCAGCAGATCGGACCCGAACACCGGGGAGCTGTTTTTT. Translation: CASRSDPNTGELFF. Variable domain in full (rest from reference TRBV7-2 and TRBJ2-2): GAGVSQSPSNKVTEKGKDVELRCDPISGHTALYWYRQSLGQGLEFLIYFQGNSAPDKSGLPSDRFSAERTGGSVSTLTIQRTQQEDSAVYLCASRSDPNTGELFFGEGSRLTVL.

The gene calls are TRBV6-5 and TRBJ2-7; 7 bases agree with TRBD2. The CDR3 contains 15 residues. Per germline, CDR1 MNHEY and CDR2 SVGAGI. V was pared by 0 bases and J by 0 bases, with 2 bases of the junction left unmatched. The CDR3 protein is CASSYSGGSSYEQYF. CDR3 nucleotide sequence: TGTGCCAGCAGTTACTCGGGCGGGAGCTCCTACGAGCAGTACTTC.

This chain connects TRBV7-9 to TRBJ2-1; D not certain. Germline CDR1 reads SEHNR; CDR2 reads FQNEAQ (reference sequence). CDR3 size: 16 residues. V lost 2 bases and J lost 2, with 13 bases in between. CDR3 DNA: TGTGCCAGCAGCTTAATTCGGTCTGTAACCTACAATGAGCAGTTCTTC. Translated, it gives CASSLIRSVTYNEQFF.

This clone was recorded only once. The chain is built from TRBV30 and TRBJ2-1, with D maybe TRBD2 (5 bases). CDR3 length equals 12 residues. The V gene's germline CDR1 is GTSNPN and CDR2 SVGIG (reference sequence). With 4 bases removed from V and 7 bases from J, the gap between germline ends came to 11 bases. CDR3 amino acids: CAWNARGNEQFF. CDR3 nucleotides: TGTGCCTGGAATGCCCGAGGGAATGAGCAGTTCTTC.

The genes are TRBV28 and TRBJ2-7; the D gene is possibly TRBD1 (6 bases). Trimming took 4 bases from V and 3 from J, leaving 10 bases between them. The germline V gene has CDR1 MDHEN and CDR2 SYDVKM. This CDR3 is built from 13 residues. As DNA, the CDR3 is TGTGCCAGCAGTTATGCCAGGGGCTACGAGCAGTACTTC. Translation gives CASSYARGYEQYF.

CDR3 in DNA: TGTGCCACCGGAATTTTGGGGCCCGGGGAGCTGTTTTTT. Translation gives CATGILGPGELFF. The V gene is TRBV15, the J gene TRBJ2-2; a possible D gene is TRBD1 (5 bases). The germline gives CDR1 LNHNV, CDR2 YYDKDF (reference sequence). Trimming removed 8 bases at V and 6 bases at J, with 13 bases between. The CDR3 spans 13 residues.

The chain is built from TRBV6-5 and TRBJ2-1, with 10 nucleotides matching TRBD2. J was trimmed by 9 bases and V by 7 bases; bases with no gene match: 9. CDR1 MNHEY and CDR2 SVGAGI come from the germline V gene. This CDR3 is 14 amino acids long. The CDR3 bases are TGTGCCAGCATCAGGGTAGCGGGAGGAAGTGAGCAGTTCTTC. Translated, it gives CASIRVAGGSEQFF.